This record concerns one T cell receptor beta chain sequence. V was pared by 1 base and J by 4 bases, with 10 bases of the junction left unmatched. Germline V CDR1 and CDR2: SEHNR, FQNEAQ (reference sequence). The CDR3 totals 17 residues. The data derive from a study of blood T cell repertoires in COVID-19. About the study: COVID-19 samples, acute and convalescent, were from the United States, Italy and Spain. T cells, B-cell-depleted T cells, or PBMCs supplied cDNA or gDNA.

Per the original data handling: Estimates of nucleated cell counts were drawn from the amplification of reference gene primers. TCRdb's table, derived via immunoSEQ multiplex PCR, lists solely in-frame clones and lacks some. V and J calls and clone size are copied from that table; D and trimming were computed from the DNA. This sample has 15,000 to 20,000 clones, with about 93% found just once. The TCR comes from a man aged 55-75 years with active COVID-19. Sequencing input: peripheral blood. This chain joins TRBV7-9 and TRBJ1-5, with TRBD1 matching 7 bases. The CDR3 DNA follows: TGTGCCAGCAGCTTAGGGGGAGTGGGACAGCTAAATCAGCCCCAGCATTTT. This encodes CASSLGGVGQLNQPQHF.